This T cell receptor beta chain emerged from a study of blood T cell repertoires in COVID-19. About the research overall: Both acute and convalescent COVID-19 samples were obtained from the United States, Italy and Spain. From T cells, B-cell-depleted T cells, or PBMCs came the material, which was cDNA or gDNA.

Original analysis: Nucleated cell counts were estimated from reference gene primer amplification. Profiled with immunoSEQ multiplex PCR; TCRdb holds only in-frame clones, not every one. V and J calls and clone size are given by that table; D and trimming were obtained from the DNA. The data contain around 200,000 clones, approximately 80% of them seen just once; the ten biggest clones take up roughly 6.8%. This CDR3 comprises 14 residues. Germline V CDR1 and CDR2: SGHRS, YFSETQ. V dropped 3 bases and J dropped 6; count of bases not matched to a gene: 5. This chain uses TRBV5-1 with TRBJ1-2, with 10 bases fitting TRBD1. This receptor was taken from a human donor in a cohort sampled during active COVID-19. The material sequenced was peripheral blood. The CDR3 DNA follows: TGCGCCAGCAGCTCCGACAGGGGGCTTCATGGCTACACCTTC. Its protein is CASSSDRGLHGYTF.